In its sample, the clone carrying this TCR beta chain was seen a few times. Its target is unknown. The sample comes from a study of T cell responses to AZD1222 COVID-19 vaccine. Whole-study findings and limits: Females made up more of the donors, who were largely white British, and clonal diversity may have come out too low. Of spike-specific TCRs, nearly half reportedly target regions left unmutated in variants.

Profiling relied on immunoSEQ multiplex PCR, and the TCRdb table lists in-frame clones only, not all of them. The data show some 140,000 clones, around 89% seen once. Second-dose intervals near 4 or 12 weeks were combined. The sequence was collected from an adult who received the AZD1222 COVID-19 vaccine. Sample: peripheral blood, taken 28 days after the second AZD1222 dose.

The CDR3 spells CASSYSESREQFF. Written as DNA, the CDR3 is TGTGCCAGCAGTTACTCGGAGAGCCGGGAGCAGTTCTTC. V and J are TRBV6-5 and TRBJ2-1, with D hard to call. V was shortened by 0 bases and J by 10 bases, with 10 bases between the two germline ends. Germline CDR1 reads MNHEY; CDR2 reads SVGAGI. The CDR3 covers 13 residues.